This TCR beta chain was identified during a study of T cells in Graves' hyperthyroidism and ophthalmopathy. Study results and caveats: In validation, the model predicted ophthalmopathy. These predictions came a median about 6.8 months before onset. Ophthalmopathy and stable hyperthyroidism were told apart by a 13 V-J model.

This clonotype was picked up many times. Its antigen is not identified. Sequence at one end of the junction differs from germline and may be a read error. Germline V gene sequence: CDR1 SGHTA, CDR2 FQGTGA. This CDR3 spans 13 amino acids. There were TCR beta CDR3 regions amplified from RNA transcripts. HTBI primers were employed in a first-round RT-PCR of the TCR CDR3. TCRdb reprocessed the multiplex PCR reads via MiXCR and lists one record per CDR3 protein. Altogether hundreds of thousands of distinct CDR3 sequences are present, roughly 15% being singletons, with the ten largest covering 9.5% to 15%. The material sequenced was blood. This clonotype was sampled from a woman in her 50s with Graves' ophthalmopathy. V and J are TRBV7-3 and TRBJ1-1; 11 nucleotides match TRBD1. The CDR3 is CASTLGTGGEAFF. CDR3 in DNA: TGTGCCAGCACCTTAGGGACAGGGGGTGAAGCTTTCTTT.